This entry describes one TCR beta chain. No antigen is known for it. The junction differs from germline at one of its ends, possibly a read error. Receptors were amplified or captured by 5' RACE. Sequencing relied on a NextSeq 500. In the TCR library protocol, a unique molecular identifier was attached to each TCR cDNA molecule so that PCR and sequencing errors could be corrected. Processing in the source paper ran as follows. TCR identification, UMI-based error correction and CDR3 extraction were all carried out with Decombinator tools. TCRs above a frequency of 2 per 1,000, corresponding to the top 1% of the tumor frequency distribution, were defined as expanded. Renyi diversity was computed with the R vegan package after each repertoire had been subsampled 100 times to 5,000 TCRs. CDR3 similarity networks were constructed using string-kernel similarity of amino acid triplets, with links drawn between CDR3s whose pairwise similarity was above 0.82. In-frame beta chains were kept once TCRdb had trimmed the public reads at Q25 with fastp and called clones with MiXCR. Each CDR3 protein appears once, grouped with its most common genes and DNA. TCRdb, not the original authors, processed these V and J calls. The sample includes tens of thousands of distinct CDR3 sequences, with about 4.3% observed a single time. Of the sample, less than 45% falls within the top ten clones.

The CDR1 and CDR2 encoded by the germline V gene are SGHRS and YFSETQ. The CDR3 has 14 amino acids, counting the end cysteine and phenylalanine. Just CDR3 DNA is preserved here, 42 bases in frame from base 1. The data are from a study of spatial heterogeneity in lung cancer (dated by TCRdb to about 2019). For the wider study: Beta-chain transcripts were consistently detected in greater numbers than alpha-chain transcripts, which likely reflected higher beta-chain transcript abundance. At surgery, both alpha and beta chains were TCR-sequenced in approximately 210 tumor regions, 63 to 80 matched nontumor lung samples and 56 PBMC samples. TCR repertoire features were related to nonsynonymous mutation counts determined by whole-exome sequencing of tumor tissue. In the raw uncorrected reads, each unique combination of TCR and UMI appeared more than ten times on average. TCR alpha and beta repertoires were quantitatively compared across multiple tumor regions, matched nontumor lung and blood in non-small cell lung cancer.

The time point label, read with the paper, signifies: sample taken at primary tumor resection. Whole RNA extracted from tumor and nontumor lung tissue, or from cryopreserved PBMC samples, was used for TCR sequencing without cell sorting. Samples were obtained from approximately 77 patients with early-stage, untreated non-small cell lung cancer from the lung TRACERx cohort. Only patients with enough RNA available from two or more tumor regions were chosen for TCR sequencing. Broader findings and caveats from the paper: Confirming at a functional level the hypothesis that regional TCRs recognize regional mutations was considered to require additional single-cell paired TCR alpha and beta sequencing. Ubiquitous expanded tumor TCRs were found in blood more often at tumor resection than at routine follow-up.

The sequence came from a male donor with early-stage non-small cell lung cancer. The sequences come from PBMCs, collected at surgery. Rearrangement joined TRBV5-1 to TRBJ2-5, and 10 bases in between align with TRBD1. In nucleotide form, the sequence is TGCGCCGGCAGACAGGGGGCTTGGAAAGAGACCCAGTACTTC. It specifies CAGRQGAWKETQYF. Beyond the CDR3, the reference TRBV5-1 and TRBJ2-5 genes provide the residues; the full variable domain reads: KAGVTQTPRYLIKTRGQQVTLSCSPISGHRSVSWYQQTPGQGLQFLFEYFSETQRNKGNFPGRFSGRQFSNSRSEMNVSTLELGDSALYLCAGRQGAWKETQYFGPGTRLLVL.